This is a list of T cell receptor beta chains from one sample in a study of T cell repertoires in cytomegalovirus infection. TCRdb independently ran MiXCR on the reads; one entry per CDR3 protein. The sample carries approximately 190,000 distinct CDR3 sequences, roughly 27% recorded once. The sequenced sample consisted of PBMCs. Source of these receptors: a human donor in good health (CMV status not recorded). Some clones in this sample may be carry-over from other donors' samples. CDR3s include the opening cysteine and the closing phenylalanine or tryptophan. The D gene is left open where the match is weak. For some rows the clone size is stated as once, few or many, or as a class when expanded; others skip it.

length,size,J,D,V,DNA,CDR3
16,few,TRBJ2-3,TRBD1,TRBV10-1,TGCGCCAGCAGTGAGCCCGGGGACAGCCGCACAGATACGCAGTATTTT,CASSEPGDSRTDTQYF
14,NA,TRBJ1-2,TRBD1,TRBV25-1,TGTGCCAGCAGTGAAGGGGGACAGGGTTATGGCTACACCTTC,CASSEGGQGYGYTF
17,NA,TRBJ2-6,TRBD1,TRBV19,TGTGCCAGTAGTTGGGGACAGGGGGCGACTGGGGCCAACGTCCTGACTTTC,CASSWGQGATGANVLTF
14,NA,TRBJ1-1,TRBD1,TRBV29-1,TGCAGCGTAGGAGGACAGGGATACATCACTGAAGCTTTCTTT,CSVGGQGYITEAFF
17,NA,TRBJ2-3,TRBD2,TRBV7-2,TGTGCCAGCAGCGATGGACTAGCGGGGGCGATCACAGATACGCAGTATTTT,CASSDGLAGAITDTQYF
16,NA,TRBJ2-5,TRBD1,TRBV27,TGTGCCAGCAGTACGTACATCCTCCGGGACAGTGGGACCCAGTACTTC,CASSTYILRDSGTQYF
12,NA,TRBJ1-5,NA,TRBV19,TGTGCCAGTAGTGGGGGGTATCAGCCCCAGCATTTT,CASSGGYQPQHF
16,many,TRBJ1-1,TRBD1,TRBV7-2,TGTGCCAGCAGCTTTCGACAGGGGGCAGGGAACACTGAAGCTTTCTTT,CASSFRQGAGNTEAFF
15,NA,TRBJ2-1,NA,TRBV6-2/TRBV6-3,TGTGCCAGCAGCCTCCTTTCCGGGACACTCAATGAGCAGTTCTTC,CASSLLSGTLNEQFF
15,few,TRBJ1-2,NA,TRBV7-6,TGTGCCAGCAGCAAGACGGACGGTAGCATCTATGGCTACACCTTC,CASSKTDGSIYGYTF
17,NA,TRBJ1-2,NA,TRBV7-8,TGTGCCAGCAGCTTAGTCCGGAGGACACAGGGCAACTATGGCTACACCTTC,CASSLVRRTQGNYGYTF
15,many,TRBJ2-2,NA,TRBV7-8,TGTGCCAGCAGCCGGGACACATTGAACACCGGGGAGCTGTTTTTT,CASSRDTLNTGELFF
12,NA,TRBJ2-7,NA,TRBV10-3,TGTGCCATCAGTCGACAGAACTACGAGCAGTACTTC,CAISRQNYEQYF
13,NA,TRBJ1-2,NA,TRBV14,TGTGCCAGCAGCCCCACCCACAGGGATGGCTACACCTTC,CASSPTHRDGYTF
18,NA,TRBJ2-5,NA,TRBV6-6,TGTGCCAGCAGTTACTCGATTGGAAGGCTACGGCAGGGAGAGACCCAGTACTTC,CASSYSIGRLRQGETQYF
14,few,TRBJ2-5,TRBD2,TRBV7-6,TGTGCCAGCAGCAGGACTAGCGGGGGACAGACCCAGTACTTC,CASSRTSGGQTQYF
15,NA,TRBJ1-1,NA,TRBV6-6,TGTGCCAGCAGTTACTTACCCGGGAGGCGCACTGAAGCTTTCTTT,CASSYLPGRRTEAFF
16,NA,TRBJ1-5,TRBD1,TRBV2,TGTGCCAGCAGTGAAATCGGAGTGACAGGGTATCAGCCCCAGCATTTT,CASSEIGVTGYQPQHF